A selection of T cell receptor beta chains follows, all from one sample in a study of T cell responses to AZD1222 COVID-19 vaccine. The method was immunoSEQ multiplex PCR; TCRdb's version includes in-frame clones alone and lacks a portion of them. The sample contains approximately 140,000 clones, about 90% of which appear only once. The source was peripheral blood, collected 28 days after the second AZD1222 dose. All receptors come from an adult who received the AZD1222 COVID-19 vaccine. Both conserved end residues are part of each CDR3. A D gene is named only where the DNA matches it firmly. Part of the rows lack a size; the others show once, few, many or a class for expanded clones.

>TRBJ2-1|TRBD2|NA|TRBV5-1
CASSLSVASGEYEQFF
TGCGCCAGCAGCTTGAGCGTGGCTAGCGGTGAATATGAGCAGTTCTTC
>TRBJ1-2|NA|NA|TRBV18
CASSGEQGFGYTF
TGTGCCAGCTCAGGGGAACAGGGTTTTGGCTACACCTTC
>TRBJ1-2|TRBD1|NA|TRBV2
CASSEYRGLPYGYTF
TGTGCCAGCAGTGAGTACAGGGGGCTTCCCTATGGCTACACCTTC
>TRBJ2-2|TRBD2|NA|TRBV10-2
CASRDLAAGTGELFF
TGCGCCAGCAGGGACCTAGCGGCGGGGACCGGGGAGCTGTTTTTT
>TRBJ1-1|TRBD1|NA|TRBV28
CASSEGTGNTEAFF
TGTGCCAGCAGTGAAGGGACAGGGAACACTGAAGCTTTCTTT
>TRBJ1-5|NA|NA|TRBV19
CASSIDLNSNQPQHF
TGTGCCAGTAGTATAGATCTTAATAGCAATCAGCCCCAGCATTTT
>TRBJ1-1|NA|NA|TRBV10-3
CAISELSLVNTEAFF
TGTGCCATCAGTGAGTTAAGTCTGGTGAACACTGAAGCTTTCTTT
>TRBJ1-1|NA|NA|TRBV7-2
CASSFDYGNTEAFF
TGTGCCAGCAGCTTTGACTATGGGAACACTGAAGCTTTCTTT
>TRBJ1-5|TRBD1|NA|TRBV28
CASSSGGGGYNQPQHF
TGTGCCAGCAGTTCAGGGGGCGGAGGGTACAATCAGCCCCAGCATTTT
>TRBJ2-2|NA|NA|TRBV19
CASSIGQGPTGELFF
TGTGCCAGTAGTATAGGCCAGGGGCCCACCGGGGAGCTGTTTTTT
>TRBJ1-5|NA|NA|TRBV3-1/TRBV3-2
CASSQGQGAQPQHF
TGTGCCAGCAGCCAAGGTCAAGGGGCGCAGCCCCAGCATTTT
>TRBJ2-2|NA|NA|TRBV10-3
CAISVIGELFF
TGTGCCATCAGCGTGATCGGGGAGCTGTTTTTT
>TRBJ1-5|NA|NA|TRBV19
CASIVRGGGNQPQHF
TGTGCCAGTATTGTCAGGGGAGGGGGCAATCAGCCCCAGCATTTT
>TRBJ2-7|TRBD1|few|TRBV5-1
CASSLAGTGGQDEQYF
TGCGCCAGCAGCTTGGCTGGGACAGGGGGCCAGGACGAGCAGTACTTC
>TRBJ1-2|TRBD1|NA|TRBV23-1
CASNRGLYGYTF
TGCGCCAGCAACAGGGGTTTGTATGGCTACACCTTC
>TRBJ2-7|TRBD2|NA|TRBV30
CAWSPTTSGTYEQYF
TGTGCCTGGAGCCCAACGACTAGCGGGACCTACGAGCAGTACTTC
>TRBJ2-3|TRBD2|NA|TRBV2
CASSEKAGGTADTQYF
TGTGCCAGCAGTGAAAAGGCGGGGGGGACCGCAGATACGCAGTATTTT
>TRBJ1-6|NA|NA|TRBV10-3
CAISERAENSPLHF
TGTGCCATCAGTGAAAGGGCAGAAAATTCACCCCTCCACTTT
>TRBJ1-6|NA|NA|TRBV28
CASNQGSSYNSPLHF
TGTGCCAGTAACCAAGGGAGCTCCTATAATTCACCCCTCCACTTT
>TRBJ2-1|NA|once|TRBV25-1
CASSDPGLYNEQFF
TGTGCCAGCAGTGATCCGGGACTCTACAATGAGCAGTTCTTC
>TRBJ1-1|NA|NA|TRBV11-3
CASTQARNTEAFF
TGTGCCAGCACCCAAGCCCGGAACACTGAAGCTTTCTTT
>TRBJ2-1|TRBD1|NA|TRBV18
CASSLTGQGSYNEQFF
TGTGCCAGCTCACTAACCGGACAGGGGAGCTACAATGAGCAGTTCTTC
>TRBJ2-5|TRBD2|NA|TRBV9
CASSFGPGGGFGYQETQYF
TGTGCCAGCAGCTTCGGCCCGGGGGGGGGCTTTGGGTACCAAGAGACCCAGTACTTC
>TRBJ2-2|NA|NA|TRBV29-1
CSVEKGVRTGELFF
TGCAGCGTCGAAAAAGGGGTGCGGACCGGGGAGCTGTTTTTT
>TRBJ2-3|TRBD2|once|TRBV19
CASSIDSSSGGWGTDTQYF
TGTGCCAGTAGTATAGATTCTTCTAGCGGCGGCTGGGGCACAGATACGCAGTATTTT
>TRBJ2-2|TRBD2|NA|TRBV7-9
CASSLAGGNTGELFF
TGTGCCAGCAGCCTAGCGGGGGGGAACACCGGGGAGCTGTTTTTT
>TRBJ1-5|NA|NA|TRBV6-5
CASSPFGQPQHF
TGTGCCAGCAGCCCCTTTGGACAGCCCCAGCATTTT
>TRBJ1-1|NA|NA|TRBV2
CASRDSPLTEAFF
TGTGCCAGCAGGGACTCACCCCTGACTGAAGCTTTCTTT
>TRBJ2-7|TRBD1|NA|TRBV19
CASSPQGVSYEQYF
TGTGCCAGTAGCCCACAGGGGGTCTCCTACGAGCAGTACTTC
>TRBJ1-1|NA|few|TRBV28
CASSTYGGVNTEAFF
TGTGCCAGCAGTACTTATGGGGGGGTGAACACTGAAGCTTTCTTT
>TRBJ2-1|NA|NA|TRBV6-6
CASSYVLAAYNEQFF
TGTGCCAGCAGTTACGTCTTAGCAGCTTACAATGAGCAGTTCTTC
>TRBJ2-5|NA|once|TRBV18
CASSPPHQETQYF
TGTGCCAGCTCACCTCCCCACCAAGAGACCCAGTACTTC
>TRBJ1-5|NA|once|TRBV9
CASSLSGASQPQHF
TGTGCCAGCAGTCTCTCCGGGGCATCTCAGCCCCAGCATTTT
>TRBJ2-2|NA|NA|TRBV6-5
CASNTRDNELFF
TGTGCCAGCAATACTAGGGACAATGAGCTGTTTTTT
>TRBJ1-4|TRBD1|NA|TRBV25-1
CASSELGQGEEGLFF
TGTGCCAGCAGTGAATTAGGACAGGGAGAGGAGGGACTGTTTTTT
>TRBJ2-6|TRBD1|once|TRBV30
CAWSVQGAGGANVLTF
TGTGCCTGGAGTGTACAGGGGGCGGGAGGGGCCAACGTCCTGACTTTC
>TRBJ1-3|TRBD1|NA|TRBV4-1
CASSQETGAGGLRNTIYF
TGCGCCAGCAGCCAAGAGACGGGCGCAGGGGGCTTGAGAAACACCATATATTTT
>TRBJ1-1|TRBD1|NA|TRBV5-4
CASSSGTGILEAFF
TGTGCCAGCAGTTCCGGGACAGGGATACTTGAAGCTTTCTTT
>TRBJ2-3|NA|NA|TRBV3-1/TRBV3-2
CASSREIEDLAPDTQYF
TGTGCCAGCAGCCGGGAGATAGAAGACCTAGCACCAGATACGCAGTATTTT
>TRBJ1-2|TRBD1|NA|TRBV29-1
CSVSTGGYGYTF
TGCAGCGTCAGCACAGGGGGCTATGGCTACACCTTC
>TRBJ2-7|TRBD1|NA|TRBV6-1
CASSEPSTGGIGEQYF
TGTGCCAGCAGTGAGCCTTCGACAGGGGGCATAGGCGAGCAGTACTTC
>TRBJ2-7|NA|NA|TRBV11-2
CASGETVYEQYF
TGTGCCAGCGGGGAGACAGTCTACGAGCAGTACTTC
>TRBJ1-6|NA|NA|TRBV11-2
CASSLGDGNSPLHF
TGTGCCAGCAGCTTGGGGGATGGGAATTCACCCCTCCACTTT
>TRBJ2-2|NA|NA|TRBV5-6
CASGRGSWAGELFF
TGTGCCAGCGGTAGGGGGAGCTGGGCCGGGGAGCTGTTTTTT
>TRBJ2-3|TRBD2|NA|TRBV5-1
CASSLGLARTDTQYF
TGCGCCAGCAGTTTAGGACTAGCTCGAACAGATACGCAGTATTTT
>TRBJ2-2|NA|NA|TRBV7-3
CASSQNSGTGELFF
TGTGCCAGCAGCCAAAACTCGGGGACCGGGGAGCTGTTTTTT
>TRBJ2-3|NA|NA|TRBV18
CASSPLDSQSTDTQYF
TGTGCCAGCTCACCATTAGACAGCCAAAGCACAGATACGCAGTATTTT
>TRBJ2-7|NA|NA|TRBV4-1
CASSQGLRYEQYF
TGCGCCAGCAGCCAGGGACTCCGCTACGAGCAGTACTTC
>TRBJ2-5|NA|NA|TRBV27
CASSPSRTPGVQETQYF
TGTGCCAGCAGTCCTTCCCGGACCCCAGGGGTTCAAGAGACCCAGTACTTC
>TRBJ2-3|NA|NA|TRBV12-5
CASGFHTDTQYF
TGTGCTAGTGGCTTCCACACAGATACGCAGTATTTT
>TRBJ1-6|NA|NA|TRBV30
CAWRGRGNSPLHF
TGTGCCTGGAGGGGACGGGGTAATTCACCCCTCCACTTT
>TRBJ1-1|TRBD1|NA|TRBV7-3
CASSLTPGGDEAFF
TGTGCCAGCAGCTTAACGCCAGGGGGAGATGAAGCTTTCTTT
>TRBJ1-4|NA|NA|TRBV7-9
CASSAWGAGNEKLFF
TGTGCCAGCAGCGCGTGGGGCGCCGGGAATGAAAAACTGTTTTTT
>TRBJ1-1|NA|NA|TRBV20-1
CSIAGNTEAFF
TGCAGTATCGCCGGGAACACTGAAGCTTTCTTT
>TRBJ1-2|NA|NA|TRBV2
CATSLENYGYTF
TGTGCCACCTCACTCGAGAATTATGGCTACACCTTC
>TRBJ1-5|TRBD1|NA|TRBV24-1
CATSDQGAVQPQHF
TGTGCCACCAGTGATCAGGGGGCGGTACAGCCCCAGCATTTT
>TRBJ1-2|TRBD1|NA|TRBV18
CASSLQGAAGYTF
TGTGCCAGCTCACTACAGGGGGCCGCGGGCTACACCTTC
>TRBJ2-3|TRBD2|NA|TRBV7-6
CASSPGLAGERGGDTQYF
TGTGCCAGCAGTCCGGGACTAGCGGGAGAGAGGGGAGGAGATACGCAGTATTTT
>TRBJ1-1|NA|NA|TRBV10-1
CASSESAVSTEAFF
TGCGCCAGCAGTGAGTCGGCGGTTAGCACTGAAGCTTTCTTT